This T cell receptor beta chain was recovered during a study of graft-versus-host responses after intestinal transplantation. About this clone itself: Antigen: not known.

TCRdb's table, derived via immunoSEQ multiplex PCR, lists solely in-frame clones and lacks some. The data hold some 96,000 clones, with about 90% observed a single time. This CDR3 is 16 amino acids long. V trimming: 3 bases; J trimming: 4 bases; junction bases outside the gene matches: 12. Germline V gene sequence: CDR1 SQVTM, CDR2 ANQGSEA. The sequence came from a human donor who was the organ donor for an intestinal transplant. J is TRBJ2-5 and V is TRBV29-1, with 9 bases identical to TRBD2. The sample was unstimulated CD4+ T cells sorted from spleen or lymph node cells, taken before transplant. The CDR3, as DNA: TGCAGCGTTGATGCGGGCGCGGGGGGGCGTGGAGAGACCCAGTACTTC. Protein sequence: CSVDAGAGGRGETQYF.